This T cell receptor beta chain was found in a study of cytotoxic CD8 clonotypes in ibrutinib-treated CLL. Study as a whole: Enrolment comprised around 11 relapsed/refractory and around 15 treatment-naive patients; under 18 were IGHV unmutated.

Researchers set a sequencing depth target of 1 in 200,000 to 1 in 1 million T cells. Method: immunoSEQ multiplex PCR; TCRdb's copy keeps in-frame clones and lacks some. The data contain some 47,000 clones, around three fifths of them singletons. This CDR3 has 16 residues. CDR1 SGHRS and CDR2 YFSETQ come from the germline V gene. J was trimmed by 4 bases and V by 4 bases; bases with no gene match: 12. The TCR originated in a human donor with chronic lymphocytic leukemia. This specimen was PBMCs, taken after 24 months of ibrutinib treatment. This chain connects TRBV5-1 to TRBJ2-5, with TRBD2 matching 8 bases. DNA of the CDR3: TGCGCCAGCAGCCCGCGGCGGCGGGGGGAGGGAGAGACCCAGTACTTC. This sequence encodes CASSPRRRGEGETQYF.